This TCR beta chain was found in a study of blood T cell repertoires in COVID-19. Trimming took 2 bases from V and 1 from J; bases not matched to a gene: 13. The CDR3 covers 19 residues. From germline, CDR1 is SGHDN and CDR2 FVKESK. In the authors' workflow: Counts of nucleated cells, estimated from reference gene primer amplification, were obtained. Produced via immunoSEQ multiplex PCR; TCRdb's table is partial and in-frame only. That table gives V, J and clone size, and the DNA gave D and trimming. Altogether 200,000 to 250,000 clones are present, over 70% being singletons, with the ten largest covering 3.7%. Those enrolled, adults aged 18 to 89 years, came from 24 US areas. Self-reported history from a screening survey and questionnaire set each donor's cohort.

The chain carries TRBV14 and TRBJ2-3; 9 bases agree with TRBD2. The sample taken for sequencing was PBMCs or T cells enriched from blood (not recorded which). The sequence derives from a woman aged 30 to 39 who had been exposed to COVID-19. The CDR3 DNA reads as TGTGCCAGCAGCCAACTCCTAGCGGGAACCAATCTACGCACAGATACGCAGTATTTT. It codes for CASSQLLAGTNLRTDTQYF.